These 28 T cell receptor beta chains share one sample of origin, sequenced in a study of blood T cell dynamics during melanoma immunotherapy. As for time point: pre-treatment baseline. Here immunoSEQ multiplex PCR was the method, and the copy in TCRdb shows in-frame clones only, minus some. The sample includes 10,000 to 15,000 clones, around 84% seen only once; the top ten take about 4.3%. The sample consisted of blood, taken from a patient treated with checkpoint blockade. The receptors stem from a human donor with melanoma.

This rearrangement joins TRBV7-2 to TRBJ2-1; tentatively, D is TRBD1 (5 bases). This CDR3 region has 14 residues. CDR1 and CDR2 (germline): SGHTA, FQGNSA. V lost 0 bases to trimming and J lost 8 bases, with 11 bases between them. DNA of the CDR3: TGTGCCAGCAGCTTAGCGGCAGGGTTGTATGAGCAGTTCTTC. Residues: CASSLAAGLYEQFF.

There are a few counts of this clone. The gene calls are TRBV5-1 and TRBJ1-1; tentatively, D is TRBD1 (6 bases). This CDR3 has 16 residues. Trimming stripped 0 bases from V and 4 bases from J, with 16 bases between. CDR1 and CDR2 from the germline V gene are SGHRS and YFSETQ. Here the CDR3 reads CASSLVSSGGGTEAFF. The CDR3 region has the DNA TGCGCCAGCAGCTTGGTTTCGTCGGGGGGCGGCACTGAAGCTTTCTTT.

The rearrangement joins TRBV6-6 to TRBJ1-6, with TRBD1 as a possible D gene (5 bases). CDR1 is MNHNY, CDR2 SVGAGI, per germline (reference sequence). The CDR3 extends over 13 amino acids. V was shortened by 6 bases and J by 7 bases, with 10 bases between the two germline ends. The CDR3 sequence: CASSDEGNSPLHF. In nucleotides, the CDR3 is TGTGCCAGCAGCGATGAGGGGAATTCACCCCTCCACTTT.

This clone occurred once. The rearrangement uses TRBV11-3 and TRBJ2-1; unclear D gene. Germline loops: CDR1 SGHNT, CDR2 YENEEA. The CDR3 consists of 13 residues. V was cut by 0 bases and J by 2 bases, with 2 bases left in between. The CDR3 DNA sequence: TGTGCCAGCAGCTTAGACCCCTACAATGAGCAGTTCTTC. It specifies CASSLDPYNEQFF.

The genes are TRBV7-9 and TRBJ2-3; 7 positions agree with TRBD1. Losses at the gene ends were 5 bases for V and 1 base for J; bases not matched to a gene: 9. The germline gives CDR1 SEHNR, CDR2 FQNEAQ (reference sequence). The length of the CDR3 is 16 residues. The chain's CDR3 is CASSPGQVGGTDTQYF. The CDR3 region has the DNA TGTGCCAGCAGCCCCGGACAGGTCGGAGGCACAGATACGCAGTATTTT.

The rearrangement links TRBV9 to TRBJ1-1; D perhaps matches TRBD1 (6 bases). Germline V lookup: CDR1 SGDLS, CDR2 YYNGEE. The CDR3 length is 15 residues. V dropped 4 bases and J dropped 4 bases, with 17 bases sitting between them. The CDR3 sequence: CASSPRGGGSTEAFF. The CDR3 coding sequence is TGTGCCAGCAGCCCCCGTGGAGGGGGAAGCACTGAAGCTTTCTTT.

This chain uses TRBV7-8 with TRBJ1-5; D is uncertain. The CDR3 has 16 amino acids. Trimming took off 2 bases at V and 3 bases at J, with 14 bases between the two ends. Germline CDR1 SGHVS, CDR2 FQNEAQ. The CDR3 DNA reads as TGTGCCAGCAGCTTAAGGTCGGTACAGTCCAATCAGCCCCAGCATTTT. It is translated as CASSLRSVQSNQPQHF.

The rearrangement links TRBV6-1 to TRBJ1-5; 8 nucleotides agree with TRBD1. Germline CDR1 is MNHNS and CDR2 is SASEGT. V was pared by 4 bases and J by 0 bases, with 5 bases of the junction left unmatched. The CDR3 consists of 16 residues. The CDR3 here is CASSVRQGLSNQPQHF. The CDR3 DNA follows: TGTGCCAGCAGTGTCCGACAGGGGCTTAGCAATCAGCCCCAGCATTTT.

The rearrangement links TRBV29-1 to TRBJ2-7, with TRBD1 as a possible D gene (6 bases). The germline V gene encodes CDR1 SQVTM and CDR2 ANQGSEA. The V and J ends lost 6 bases and 0 bases respectively, with 15 bases between them. The length of the CDR3 is 14 residues. The chain's CDR3 is CSVLQGYPSYEQYF. The CDR3 DNA reads TGCAGCGTGCTACAGGGATACCCCTCCTACGAGCAGTACTTC.

The chain couples TRBV7-9 to TRBJ1-2; D uncertain. V lost 4 bases to trimming and J lost 10 bases, with 19 bases between them. Germline V CDR1 and CDR2: SEHNR, FQNEAQ (reference sequence). The CDR3 contains 14 residues. The CDR3 sequence is CASSYESPRGDYTF. The CDR3 DNA reads as TGTGCCAGCAGCTATGAGAGCCCTCGGGGTGACTACACCTTC.

The chain is built from TRBV10-1 and TRBJ2-5, with 7 bases lining up with TRBD1. The J call may be faulty, since TRBJ2-7 better matches the DNA end. Germline V gene lookup returns CDR1 WNHNN and CDR2 SYGVQD (reference sequence). CDR3 length: 14 residues. CDR3 loop: CASSENRGSYEQYF. The DNA for the CDR3 is TGCGCCAGCAGTGAAAACAGGGGTTCCTACGAGCAGTACTTC.

The CDR3 DNA is TGTGCCAGCAGTACAATCAGGGGGCAGAACACTGAAGCTTTCTTT. Amino acids: CASSTIRGQNTEAFF. This chain connects TRBV6-5 to TRBJ1-1; 8 bases match TRBD1. Germline CDR1 is MNHEY and CDR2 is SVGAGI. There are 15 residues in the CDR3. V was pared by 5 bases and J by 1 base, with 6 bases of the junction left unmatched.

The V call is TRBV19, the J call TRBJ2-7, with TRBD1 as a possible D gene (5 bases). Trimming took off 1 base at V and 3 bases at J, with 16 bases between the two ends. This CDR3 comprises 16 residues. Germline assignment: CDR1 LNHDA and CDR2 SQIVND (reference sequence). The CDR3 protein is CASSIGVRGGGYEQYF. For the CDR3, the DNA is TGTGCCAGTAGTATAGGAGTAAGGGGCGGTGGCTACGAGCAGTACTTC.

The CDR3, as DNA: TGTGCCAGTAGTCCTAGCCGGGACAGACACAATGAGCAGTTCTTC. Translation gives CASSPSRDRHNEQFF. This chain connects TRBV19 to TRBJ2-1; TRBD1 agrees at 7 bases. This CDR3 comprises 15 residues. Trimming at V came to 5 bases and at J to 5 bases, leaving 9 bases not matched to a gene. Germline V lookup: CDR1 LNHDA, CDR2 SQIVND (reference sequence).

This clone was found a few times. The V gene is TRBV28, the J gene TRBJ1-6; no firm D call. The germline V and J ends were trimmed by 6 bases and 10 bases, with 10 bases remaining between them. Per the germline V gene, CDR1 is MDHEN and CDR2 is SYDVKM. The length of the CDR3 is 12 residues. CDR3 residues: CASSSEPSPLHF. DNA for the CDR3: TGTGCCAGCAGCTCAGAGCCGTCACCCCTCCACTTT.

The chain employs TRBV19 and TRBJ1-2; D uncertain. The CDR3 sequence is 12 residues long. Germline loops: CDR1 LNHDA, CDR2 SQIVND (reference sequence). The V and J ends lost 3 bases and 7 bases respectively, with 9 bases between them. The CDR3 sequence: CASSMQTGGYTF. CDR3 DNA: TGTGCCAGTAGTATGCAGACGGGTGGCTACACCTTC.

This rearrangement joins TRBV7-2 to TRBJ1-4; D possibly corresponds to TRBD1 (6 bases). The germline V gene has CDR1 SGHTA and CDR2 FQGNSA. V dropped 5 bases and J dropped 8 bases, with 15 bases sitting between them. This CDR3 is built from 14 residues. The CDR3 spells CASSPGGQGEKLFF. The CDR3 coding sequence is TGTGCCAGCAGCCCTGGGGGGCAAGGAGAAAAACTGTTTTTT.

DNA of the CDR3: TGTGCCAGCAGCCAAGTGGGCAGGGCCTACGAGCAGTACTTC. Encoded protein: CASSQVGRAYEQYF. The chain carries TRBV4-2 and TRBJ2-7, with D tentatively TRBD1 (5 bases). V was shortened by 1 base and J by 2 bases, with 9 bases between the two germline ends. Germline V gene lookup returns CDR1 LGHNA and CDR2 YNFKEQ. The CDR3 has 14 residues.

Worth noting for this clone: One end of the junction is discordant with germline, which a read error may explain. J is TRBJ2-7 and V is TRBV5-1; the D is unclear. From germline, CDR1 is SGHRS and CDR2 YFSETQ. The length of the CDR3 is 14 residues. The DNA for the CDR3 is TGCGCCAGCAGCGCCGGATGGATCTCCGACGAGCAGTACTTC. Encoded protein: CASSAGWISDEQYF.

This sequence joins TRBV19 and TRBJ1-3, with TRBD1 as a possible D gene (6 bases). Trimming took 0 bases from V and 3 from J, leaving 15 bases between them. Germline CDR1 is LNHDA and CDR2 is SQIVND (reference sequence). CDR3 length: 17 amino acids. CDR3 nucleotide sequence: TGTGCCAGTAGTATAGATCAACCAGGGGCCTTTGGAAACACCATATATTTT. Translating it yields CASSIDQPGAFGNTIYF.

The V call is TRBV5-1, the J call TRBJ2-7; D is uncertain. The germline gives CDR1 SGHRS, CDR2 YFSETQ. With 0 bases removed from V and 0 bases from J, the gap between germline ends came to 7 bases. CDR3 length: 14 residues. The CDR3 DNA reads TGCGCCAGCAGCTTGGGGGCCCACTCCTACGAGCAGTACTTC. Translated, it gives CASSLGAHSYEQYF. The variable domain in full, with the rest retrieved from reference TRBV5-1 and TRBJ2-7, is KAGVTQTPRYLIKTRGQQVTLSCSPISGHRSVSWYQQTPGQGLQFLFEYFSETQRNKGNFPGRFSGRQFSNSRSEMNVSTLELGDSALYLCASSLGAHSYEQYFGPGTRLTVT.

This chain links TRBV15 with TRBJ1-4; D possibly corresponds to TRBD1 (5 bases). Trimming shortened V by 4 bases and J by 6 bases, and 12 bases separated the two germline ends. The CDR3 is 14 amino acids. Germline CDR1 and CDR2: LNHNV and YYDKDF (reference sequence). The CDR3 region is CATSMGQGDEKLFF. The CDR3 bases are TGTGCCACCAGCATGGGGCAGGGAGATGAAAAACTGTTTTTT.

This clone is a singleton in its sample. The chain recombines TRBV7-3 with TRBJ2-6, with TRBD1 identical over 7 bases. The CDR3 sequence is 15 residues long. The germline gives CDR1 SGHTA, CDR2 FQGTGA. The V segment lost 5 bases and the J segment 2 bases; nucleotides outside the gene matches: 3. CDR3: CASSQTGAGANVLTF. CDR3 DNA sequence: TGTGCCAGCAGCCAAACAGGGGCTGGGGCCAACGTCCTGACTTTC.

V gene TRBV10-3 combines with J gene TRBJ1-1; 7 nucleotides line up with TRBD1. V was pared by 3 bases and J by 4 bases, with 11 bases of the junction left unmatched. The CDR3 extends over 16 amino acids. From germline, CDR1 is ENHRY and CDR2 SYGVKD. CDR3 in DNA: TGTGCCATCAGTGAACCTGTACAGGGGCTCCCCACTGAAGCTTTCTTT. This gives the protein CAISEPVQGLPTEAFF.

This clone is a singleton in its sample. This chain links TRBV5-1 with TRBJ2-1; TRBD2 matches at 8 bases. The ends lost 7 bases at V and 6 bases at J; junction bases unmatched: 9. The CDR3 is made up of 14 amino acids. Per germline, CDR1 SGHRS and CDR2 YFSETQ. DNA for the CDR3: TGCGCCAGCTTCAGCGGGAGAGGGGGCAATGAGCAGTTCTTC. It is translated as CASFSGRGGNEQFF.

This chain links TRBV28 with TRBJ1-5, with D unresolved. Germline V gives CDR1 MDHEN, CDR2 SYDVKM. CDR3 size: 13 residues. V was pared by 8 bases and J by 4 bases, with 12 bases between. Written as DNA, the CDR3 is TGTGCCAGCCACCGGGCCCCAAATCAGCCCCAGCATTTT. The encoded protein is CASHRAPNQPQHF.

The chain combines TRBV7-9 with TRBJ2-7, with D perhaps matching TRBD1 (5 bases). Between the trimmed V and J ends, which lost 5 bases and 4 bases, there was a span of 15 bases. The CDR3 has 14 amino acids. Germline values: CDR1 SEHNR, CDR2 FQNEAQ (reference sequence). The CDR3 here is CASSTDIGPYEQYF. Written as DNA, the CDR3 is TGTGCCAGCAGCACGGACATCGGTCCTTACGAGCAGTACTTC. Complete variable domain (other parts from reference TRBV7-9 and TRBJ2-7): DTGVSQNPRHKITKRGQNVTFRCDPISEHNRLYWYRQTLGQGPEFLTYFQNEAQLEKSRLLSDRFSAERPKGSFSTLEIQRTEQGDSAMYLCASSTDIGPYEQYFGPGTRLTVT.

The V and J genes are TRBV29-1 and TRBJ2-3; D is ambiguous. The CDR3 consists of 17 residues. CDR1 and CDR2 (germline): SQVTM, ANQGSEA. Trimming took off 1 base at V and 0 bases at J, with 17 bases between the two ends. CDR3 amino acids: CSVEALLSAASTDTQYF. Here the CDR3 DNA reads TGCAGCGTTGAAGCCCTTTTGTCCGCGGCTAGCACAGATACGCAGTATTTT.